The clone carrying this TCR beta chain was recorded a few times. No antigen is known for it. The sequenced template was cDNA made from the entire isolated RNA. TCRdb's copy holds only in-frame clones and misses some; the assay was immunoSEQ multiplex PCR. The sample lists 350,000 to 450,000 clones, about 15% occurring once. This sample was taken from a study of beta chain features in type 1 diabetes. Across the study: Age, gender, cell numbers and subset yield matched between patients and controls.

Study-level points and caveats: In every one of the four CD4+ subsets, TCRB CDR3s were moderately but significantly shorter in Type 1 diabetes patients.

Looked up from germline, CDR1 is LNHDA and CDR2 is SQIVND (reference sequence). The CDR3 runs to 15 residues. V was pared by 5 bases and J by 7 bases, with 11 bases of the junction left unmatched. The clonotype was recovered from a man between 25 and 39 years old in good health. Specimen: naive CD4+ T cells from blood. V and J are TRBV19 and TRBJ1-5, with 7 bases fitting TRBD1. CDR3 nucleotides: TGTGCCAGTAGTCCTACCGACAGGGAGGGACAGCCCCAGCATTTT. Translated, it gives CASSPTDREGQPQHF.